The entry below gives a single T cell receptor beta chain sequence along with its context. Antigen: not known. From RNA transcripts, TCR beta CDR3 regions were amplified. HTBI primers were used for first-round RT-PCR of the TCR CDR3. MiXCR, applied by TCRdb to the multiplex PCR reads, yields one record per CDR3 protein. The data hold approximately 600,000 distinct CDR3 sequences, with around 20% observed a single time. These data are taken from a study of T cells in Graves' hyperthyroidism and ophthalmopathy. The wider study: Peripheral blood was drawn at first diagnosis, prior to all treatment. Study results and limitations: Blood held most thyroid clonotypes expanded above 0.001 frequency. Ophthalmopathy cases were set apart from stable hyperthyroidism by a 13 V-J model.

Source material for PBMCs was more than 9.5 ml fresh peripheral blood. Germline loops: CDR1 SGDLS, CDR2 YYNGEE. V was pared by 1 base and J by 1 base, with 9 bases between. There are 15 residues in the CDR3. The chain couples TRBV9 to TRBJ1-5; D not resolved. Specimen: blood. The TCR was taken from a man aged 30 to 39 with Graves' ophthalmopathy. CDR3 nucleotides: TGTGCCAGCAGCGTATCTGGTAGAAGCAATCAGCCCCAGCATTTT. Residues: CASSVSGRSNQPQHF.